This TCR beta chain emerged from a study of T cell responses to AZD1222 COVID-19 vaccine. Second-dose schedules of about 4 or about 12 weeks were combined. Produced via immunoSEQ multiplex PCR; TCRdb's table is partial and in-frame only. Here the sample spans about 59,000 clones, 89% being singletons. Study-level results: Baseline seropositives among AZD1222 recipients totaled only six or seven. Within unmutated variant regions lay the reported targets of nearly half of spike-specific TCRs.

A word on this clone: Antigen specificity is unknown.

Germline lookup yields CDR1 SGHNT and CDR2 YYREEE (reference sequence). The V and J ends lost 4 bases and 6 bases respectively, with 19 bases between them. CDR3 length: 15 residues. The sample in question was peripheral blood, obtained 28 days after the second AZD1222 dose. The clonotype was recovered from an adult who received the AZD1222 COVID-19 vaccine. The V gene is TRBV5-4, the J gene TRBJ1-2, with D hard to call. The CDR3: CASSPESGELDGYTF. CDR3 in DNA: TGTGCCAGCAGCCCGGAGAGTGGGGAATTAGATGGCTACACCTTC.